These 27 T cell receptor beta chains were all obtained from the same sample, sequenced in a study of naive and memory T cell subsets. Two oligonucleotides, mixed equimolar, formed the beta constant-region primer covering TRBC1 and TRBC2. Nested alpha and beta constant-region primers with the SP2 primer drove four PCR rounds on ligated cDNA. Each CDR3 protein gets one entry after TCRdb re-called the UMI-ligation and nested PCR reads with MiXCR. Of over 100,000 distinct CDR3 sequences listed, 35% to 45% are singletons. The specimen was central memory CD4+ T cells from blood. These receptors were collected from a human donor in good health.

In the case of this clonotype: One junction end does not reproduce the germline sequence, and a read error may be involved. For the CDR3, the DNA is TGTGCCAGCAGCCTCAGCAGCGATAAGCAGTATTTT. It yields the protein CASSLSSDKQYF. The chain uses TRBV3-1 and TRBJ2-3; no firm D call. Germline CDR1 LGHDT, CDR2 YNNKEL (reference sequence). The CDR3 is 12 residues long.

A few counts support this clonotype. The CDR3 nucleotides read TGCAGCGTTTCCCCCGGGATATCCTACGAGCAGTACTTC. Its protein is CSVSPGISYEQYF. The chain recombines TRBV29-1 with TRBJ2-7; possible D gene TRBD2, 5 bases. Deletions cut 5 bases from V and 1 base from J, with 12 bases between. The germline gives CDR1 SQVTM, CDR2 ANQGSEA. CDR3 length: 13 amino acids.

The chain employs TRBV20-1 and TRBJ1-1; D is possibly TRBD1 (5 bases). CDR1 and CDR2 (germline): DFQATT, SNEGSKA (reference sequence). The length of the CDR3 is 14 residues. Trimming stripped 6 bases from V and 6 bases from J, with 20 bases between. DNA of the CDR3: TGCAGTGCGGACAAGCCGGACGTGAGGGCTGAAGCTTTCTTT. This codes for CSADKPDVRAEAFF.

The J gene is TRBJ2-5, the V gene TRBV19; a possible D gene is TRBD1 (6 bases). CDR1 LNHDA and CDR2 SQIVND come from the germline V gene (reference sequence). The ends were cut back, 1 base at V and 1 base at J, with 10 bases in the middle. This CDR3 comprises 15 residues. The CDR3 coding sequence is TGTGCCAGTAGTATAGGTGGACAGATCCAAGAGACCCAGTACTTC. Translated, it gives CASSIGGQIQETQYF.

The CDR3 DNA reads TGTGCCAGCAATCTTCCCCAGGCCTACAATGAGCAGTTCTTC. Translated, it gives CASNLPQAYNEQFF. The gene calls are TRBV6-2 or TRBV6-3 and TRBJ2-1; D is ambiguous. Per the germline V gene, CDR1 is MNHEY and CDR2 is SVGEGT. The CDR3 extends over 14 amino acids. Between the trimmed V and J ends, which lost 7 bases and 2 bases, there was a span of 12 bases.

The chain uses TRBV6-6 and TRBJ2-7, with TRBD1 matching over 7 bases. The germline CDR1 and CDR2 sequences are MNHNY and SVGAGI (reference sequence). CDR3 length: 16 residues. V lost 6 bases to trimming and J lost 0 bases; unmatched junction nucleotides: 11. CDR3 in DNA: TGTGCCAGCAGCTCCCCGACCACAGGGGTCTCCTACGAGCAGTACTTC. Translated: CASSSPTTGVSYEQYF.

This clonotype was seen repeatedly, ten times or more. V is TRBV20-1 and J is TRBJ1-1; unclear D gene. This CDR3 comprises 14 residues. Germline CDR1 and CDR2: DFQATT and SNEGSKA (reference sequence). V lost 2 bases, J lost 0 bases, and 10 bases lay in between. CDR3 residues: CSARPGRMNTEAFF. The CDR3 coding sequence is TGCAGTGCTAGACCCGGACGGATGAACACTGAAGCTTTCTTT.

This clonotype was seen more than once but under ten times. This sequence joins TRBV24-1 and TRBJ2-2, with D unresolved. Looked up from germline, CDR1 is KGHDR and CDR2 is SFDVKD. The CDR3 covers 12 residues. V lost 5 bases and J lost 4, with 4 bases in between. The CDR3 sequence is CATSARTGELFF. The DNA of the CDR3 is TGTGCCACCAGTGCCCGCACCGGGGAGCTGTTTTTT.

Comments on this clonotype: An end of the junction does not agree with germline; a read error may underlie this. The chain combines TRBV27 with TRBJ2-7, with a tentative D call TRBD2 (6 bases). CDR1 MNHEY and CDR2 SMNVEV come from the germline V gene (reference sequence). The CDR3 is 15 amino acids. The CDR3 DNA reads as TGTGCCAGCAGTTTAGTTCGGGGGATCCGCTACGAGCAGAACTTC. Its translation: CASSLVRGIRYEQNF.

The V call is TRBV7-8, the J call TRBJ2-1, with D possibly TRBD2 on 7 matching bases. Trimming took 4 bases from V and 0 from J, leaving 16 bases between them. The CDR3 runs to 17 residues. CDR1 is SGHVS, CDR2 FQNEAQ, per germline. Written as DNA, the CDR3 is TGTGCCAGCAGCTCGGGAGCGGGGACAAGCTCCTACAATGAGCAGTTCTTC. Translated, it gives CASSSGAGTSSYNEQFF.

This clonotype has just a few counts. The CDR3, as DNA: TGTGCCAGCGCTTCTTTGGACACTGAAGCTTTCTTT. It is translated as CASASLDTEAFF. The chain uses TRBV9 and TRBJ1-1, with D unresolved. CDR3 length: 12 residues. The V gene lost 7 bases and the J gene lost 3 bases, with 10 bases spanning the gap. From germline, CDR1 is SGDLS and CDR2 YYNGEE.

Only a few counts were recorded for this clonotype. V gene TRBV2 combines with J gene TRBJ2-1, with TRBD2 identical over 14 bases. The V segment lost 6 bases and the J segment 6 bases; nucleotides outside the gene matches: 4. Germline V lookup: CDR1 SNHLY, CDR2 FYNNEI. The CDR3 runs to 15 residues. The CDR3 bases are TGTGCCAGCAGGGCCGGGACTAGCGGGAGCAATGAGCAGTTCTTC. Its protein is CASRAGTSGSNEQFF.

Only a few counts were recorded for this clonotype. The chain employs TRBV12-3 or TRBV12-4 and TRBJ1-2; weak D call: TRBD1 (6 bases). V was pared by 1 base and J by 0 bases, with 18 bases between. The CDR3 covers 18 residues. CDR3 amino acids: CASSLEGGEGTSNYGYTF. CDR3 DNA sequence: TGTGCCAGCAGTTTAGAGGGGGGGGAGGGTACTTCTAACTATGGCTACACCTTC.

This rearrangement joins TRBV5-4 to TRBJ2-1; D remains ambiguous. V dropped 3 bases and J dropped 3 bases, with 10 bases sitting between them. This CDR3 has 14 residues. Germline V gene lookup returns CDR1 SGHNT and CDR2 YYREEE (reference sequence). The CDR3 reads CASSSDPYYNEQFF. CDR3 DNA sequence: TGTGCCAGCAGCTCGGACCCATACTACAATGAGCAGTTCTTC.

The gene calls are TRBV5-1 and TRBJ1-1; D not certain. CDR1 is SGHRS, CDR2 YFSETQ, per germline. Trimming took 6 bases from V and 0 from J, leaving 18 bases between them. This CDR3 contains 16 residues. The CDR3 loop is CASKLSGGNMNTEAFF. CDR3 nucleotides: TGCGCCAGCAAGCTCTCGGGAGGGAACATGAACACTGAAGCTTTCTTT.

This chain links TRBV6-5 with TRBJ1-3; a weak D match, TRBD1 (6 bases). V was shortened by 7 bases and J by 0 bases, with 22 bases between the two germline ends. The CDR3 loop spans 18 amino acids. Germline V lookup: CDR1 MNHEY, CDR2 SVGAGI. CDR3 sequence: CASTRNANRVYSGNTIYF. The DNA for the CDR3 is TGTGCCAGCACCCGAAATGCGAACAGGGTCTACTCTGGAAACACCATATATTTT.

This chain uses TRBV7-2 with TRBJ2-5, with TRBD2 matching 9 bases. Germline lookup yields CDR1 SGHTA and CDR2 FQGNSA. This CDR3 has 16 residues. J lost 6 bases, V lost 4 bases, and 12 bases had no gene match. In DNA, the CDR3 is TGTGCCAGCAGCTCGCCCGCGGGAGGGCCTGCAAAGACCCAGTACTTC. It encodes CASSSPAGGPAKTQYF.

J is TRBJ2-4 and V is TRBV5-1, with D tentatively TRBD2 (7 bases). Trimming pared 0 bases from V and 1 base from J, leaving 11 bases between. The length of the CDR3 is 16 residues. Germline V lookup: CDR1 SGHRS, CDR2 YFSETQ. The CDR3 loop is CASSLEGGGAKNIQYF. The CDR3 DNA sequence: TGCGCCAGCAGCTTGGAAGGGGGAGGGGCCAAAAACATTCAGTACTTC.

This clonotype showed up just a few times. The rearrangement joins TRBV7-2 to TRBJ2-5; either TRBD1 or TRBD2 may fit D (5 bases each). The CDR3 extends over 12 amino acids. Trimming removed 9 bases at V and 6 bases at J, with 14 bases between. The V gene's germline CDR1 is SGHTA and CDR2 FQGNSA. CDR3 loop: CASSPGPQTQYF. The CDR3 coding sequence is TGTGCCAGTTCCCCGGGACCTCAGACCCAGTACTTC.

This clonotype occurred a few times. The chain couples TRBV19 to TRBJ2-7, with TRBD1 matching over 11 bases. Germline trimming cut 4 bases from V and 3 bases from J; bases unmatched to any gene: 2. Germline V gene sequence: CDR1 LNHDA, CDR2 SQIVND (reference sequence). The CDR3 is 14 amino acids. This CDR3 reads CASSTGTGGYEQYF. CDR3 sequence (DNA): TGTGCCAGTAGTACGGGGACAGGGGGCTACGAGCAGTACTTC.

This rearrangement joins TRBV9 to TRBJ1-2; D possibly corresponds to TRBD1 (5 bases). V was pared by 3 bases and J by 2 bases, with 17 bases between. Germline CDR1 reads SGDLS; CDR2 reads YYNGEE. CDR3 length: 16 amino acids. In DNA form, the CDR3 reads TGTGCCAGCAGCGGAGGGGTGAACCGGATAAACTATGGCTACACCTTC. This sequence encodes CASSGGVNRINYGYTF.

The chain uses TRBV30 and TRBJ2-7; D remains unclear. Germline lookup yields CDR1 GTSNPN and CDR2 SVGIG (reference sequence). The CDR3 contains 14 residues. Trimming took 0 bases from V and 0 from J, leaving 9 bases between them. In nucleotides, the CDR3 is TGTGCCTGGAGTGTCCTTGCGGCCTCCTACGAGCAGTACTTC. Translation gives CAWSVLAASYEQYF.

The rearrangement links TRBV29-1 to TRBJ2-7; 11 bases line up with TRBD2. The CDR3 is made up of 15 amino acids. Germline CDR1 SQVTM, CDR2 ANQGSEA. The ends lost 6 bases at V and 7 bases at J; junction bases unmatched: 14. CDR3 DNA sequence: TGCAGCGTGGGGGGTAGCGGGAGGGCCACTAAGGAGCAGTACTTC. It yields the protein CSVGGSGRATKEQYF.

CDR3 sequence: CASSSYQGAWGNTIYF. In nucleotides, the CDR3 is TGTGCCAGCAGCTCATATCAGGGGGCTTGGGGAAACACCATATATTTT. The chain couples TRBV13 to TRBJ1-3, with 8 nucleotides matching TRBD1. The CDR3 runs 16 residues. V lost 4 bases and J lost 4; bases outside the gene matches: 9. Germline values: CDR1 PRHDT, CDR2 FYEKMQ (reference sequence). The full variable domain, completed using reference TRBV13 and TRBJ1-3, is AAGVIQSPRHLIKEKRETATLKCYPIPRHDTVYWYQQGPGQDPQFLISFYEKMQSDKGSIPDRFSAQQFSDYHSELNMSSLELGDSALYFCASSSYQGAWGNTIYFGEGSWLTVV.

In regard to this clonotype: Being one base from a much bigger clone, this may be a read error. The rearrangement uses TRBV27 and TRBJ1-5; 8 positions match TRBD1. The CDR3 consists of 14 residues. V lost 6 bases to trimming and J lost 0 bases; unmatched junction nucleotides: 1. Germline-derived CDR1 and CDR2 are MNHEY and SMNVEV (reference sequence). CDR3 nucleotide sequence: TGTGCCAGCAGGGACAGGGATAGCAATCAGCCCCAGCATTTT. This sequence encodes CASRDRDSNQPQHF.

V gene TRBV6-2 or TRBV6-3 combines with J gene TRBJ1-6; no firm D call. CDR3 length equals 12 residues. Germline-derived CDR1 and CDR2 are MNHEY and SVGEGT. Trimming stripped 7 bases from V and 14 bases from J, with 15 bases between. The CDR3 DNA is TGTGCCAGCACCCAGCCGTCGCTTTCCCTCCACTTT. Encoded protein: CASTQPSLSLHF.

In this sample, this clonotype turned up a few times. The V gene is TRBV2, the J gene TRBJ2-5; 7 bases map to TRBD1. The V gene end was trimmed by 5 bases and the J gene end by 5 bases; junction bases not matched to a gene: 2. Germline CDR1 and CDR2: SNHLY and FYNNEI. The CDR3 sequence is 12 residues long. CDR3 DNA: TGTGCCAGCAGTAGGGGGCTGGAGACCCAGTACTTC. Amino acid sequence: CASSRGLETQYF. Combining the CDR3 with reference TRBV2 and TRBJ2-5 gives the whole variable domain EPEVTQTPSHQVTQMGQEVILRCVPISNHLYFYWYRQILGQKVEFLVSFYNNEISEKSEIFDDQFSVERPDGSNFTLKIRSTKLEDSAMYFCASSRGLETQYFGPGTRLLVL.